Following are 7 T cell receptor beta chains from one sample sequenced in a study of T cell responses to AZD1222 COVID-19 vaccine. The assay was immunoSEQ multiplex PCR, and TCRdb's table has in-frame clones only and misses some. Of fewer than 130,000 clones in the sample, about 87% were seen once. Sequencing used peripheral blood, obtained 28 days after the second AZD1222 dose. These receptors originate from an adult who received the AZD1222 COVID-19 vaccine.

V is TRBV6-5 and J is TRBJ1-4; D not resolved. V was pared by 7 bases and J by 10 bases, with 16 bases between. The CDR3 runs 13 residues. Germline CDR1 MNHEY, CDR2 SVGAGI. The CDR3, as DNA: TGTGCCAGCACCCCCCGGCGGAAAGGAAAACTGTTTTTT. Translation gives CASTPRRKGKLFF.

The rearrangement joins TRBV24-1 to TRBJ1-1, with no clear D. The CDR3 has 13 amino acids. Trimming shortened V by 3 bases and J by 1 base, and 5 bases separated the two germline ends. The germline V gene has CDR1 KGHDR and CDR2 SFDVKD. CDR3 DNA: TGTGCCACCAGTGATCCGGGGAACACTGAAGCTTTCTTT. Its translation is CATSDPGNTEAFF.

The chain joins TRBV18 to TRBJ2-1; weak D call: TRBD2 (6 bases). Deletions cut 8 bases from V and 4 bases from J, with 18 bases between. This CDR3 region has 15 residues. CDR1 is KGHSH and CDR2 is LQKENI in the germline V gene. CDR3: CASARGADFYNEQFF. The CDR3 DNA reads as TGTGCCAGCGCCCGCGGGGCCGATTTTTACAATGAGCAGTTCTTC.

CDR3 sequence (DNA): TGTGCCAGCGCCAGGGGGGAAGATACGCAGTATTTT. Protein product: CASARGEDTQYF. The V call is TRBV9, the J call TRBJ2-3, with D possibly being TRBD1 (7 bases). Trimming shortened V by 7 bases and J by 5 bases, and 11 bases separated the two germline ends. The CDR3 has 12 residues. CDR1 is SGDLS and CDR2 is YYNGEE in the germline V gene.

This clone appeared a few times. Other DNA sequences in this specimen translate into the identical CDR3. V usage is TRBV29-1 and J usage is TRBJ2-1; 14 bases match TRBD2. The germline V gene encodes CDR1 SQVTM and CDR2 ANQGSEA. V was pared by 4 bases and J by 0 bases, with 2 bases of the junction left unmatched. The CDR3 has 16 amino acids. Written as DNA, the CDR3 is TGCAGCGTTGGGACTAGCGGGAGGATCTCCTACAATGAGCAGTTCTTC. It specifies CSVGTSGRISYNEQFF.

The rearrangement joins TRBV5-1 to TRBJ1-6; 9 bases map to TRBD1. Germline V gives CDR1 SGHRS, CDR2 YFSETQ. The CDR3 runs 15 residues. The V gene end was trimmed by 3 bases and the J gene end by 10 bases; junction bases not matched to a gene: 8. The CDR3, as DNA: TGCGCCAGCAGCTCCCGGGGACAGGGAGGGTCACCCCTCCACTTT. The encoded protein is CASSSRGQGGSPLHF.

This chain links TRBV28 with TRBJ2-7; D is unresolved. The CDR3 is 11 amino acids. Germline V gene data show CDR1 as MDHEN and CDR2 as SYDVKM. Trimming pared 5 bases from V and 5 bases from J, leaving 7 bases between. DNA for the CDR3: TGTGCCAGCAGTGGGGTGGACGAGCAGTACTTC. Encoded protein: CASSGVDEQYF. The complete variable domain, with remaining parts taken from reference TRBV28 and TRBJ2-7, reads DVKVTQSSRYLVKRTGEKVFLECVQDMDHENMFWYRQDPGLGLRLIYFSYDVKMKEKGDIPEGYSVSREKKERFSLILESASTNQTSMYLCASSGVDEQYFGPGTRLTVT.